This record looks at one T cell receptor (beta chain) sequence and its context. Assay: immunoSEQ multiplex PCR; the TCRdb copy retains only in-frame clones and omits some. Of approximately 240,000 clones listed, roughly 84% were seen once; the top ten hold 2.1%. These data are taken from a study of blood T cell repertoires in COVID-19. On the study more broadly: Sites in the United States, Italy and Spain provided acute and convalescent COVID-19 samples.

The germline V gene has CDR1 GTSNPN and CDR2 SVGIG (reference sequence). The CDR3 totals 12 residues. J lost 9 bases, V lost 7 bases, and 10 bases had no gene match. This chain joins TRBV30 and TRBJ2-7; TRBD1 matches 9 bases. The sequenced material came from peripheral blood. The receptor was isolated from a woman aged 35 to 49 who had recovered from COVID-19. CDR3 loop: CAFRDRELVQYF. CDR3 DNA sequence: TGTGCCTTCCGGGACAGGGAACTCGTGCAGTACTTC.